This note documents a single T cell receptor beta chain sequence. The entry originates in a study of blood T cell repertoires in COVID-19. For the study at large: T cells, B-cell-depleted T cells, or PBMCs supplied cDNA or gDNA.

Data came from immunoSEQ multiplex PCR; TCRdb stores just in-frame clones and leaves some out. This table holds 200,000 to 300,000 clones, roughly 83% found once. The germline V gene has CDR1 SGHKS and CDR2 YYEKEE (reference sequence). This CDR3 has 17 amino acids. V trimming: 4 bases; J trimming: 4 bases; junction bases outside the gene matches: 12. This chain uses TRBV5-5 with TRBJ2-1, with 9 bases that match TRBD2. The sequencing sample was made of peripheral blood. The sequence was obtained from a woman older than 75 with COVID-19, enrolled during active disease. CDR3 nucleotide sequence: TGTGCCAGCAGCCCCTTAGCAGATAGCGGGGGTTACAATGAGCAGTTCTTC. The encoded protein is CASSPLADSGGYNEQFF.